This TCR beta chain was sequenced in a study of Ad26.COV2.S vaccination and SARS-CoV-2 variants. Notes on this clone: No antigen is known for it.

The table came from immunoSEQ multiplex PCR; TCRdb's copy has only in-frame clones and leaves some out. The sample carries around 250,000 clones, about 89% recorded once. Study-level points and caveats: Analyses of TCR breadth and depth may have underestimated total T cell responses.

This sample's treatment: around 19 received Ad26.COV2.S at low or high dose, single or two shots; 5 received placebo; per-sample allocation not given. Specimens were obtained on day 63 following the first vaccine or placebo injection. The CDR3 covers 13 residues. Germline CDR1 MDHEN, CDR2 SYDVKM. Trimming left V 5 bases short and J 7 bases short, with 14 bases between. This specimen was peripheral blood, taken in a trial of Ad26.COV2.S vaccine versus placebo. The sequence was collected from a person aged 18 to 65 who received the Ad26.COV2.S COVID-19 vaccine or a placebo. This sequence joins TRBV28 and TRBJ1-2; D may be TRBD1 (5 bases). The CDR3 here is CASSLGAPVGYTF. The DNA of the CDR3 is TGTGCCAGCAGTCTTGGGGCCCCAGTTGGCTACACCTTC.